Sequencing of this T cell receptor (beta chain) was carried out in a study of regulatory T cells in long-lasting Graves disease. Study at large: Graves' patients, diagnosed recently, had received antithyroid drugs under 3 months.

This clonotype occurred many times. What it binds is not known. Time point reported: newly diagnosed GD, antithyroid drugs for less than 3 months. Scientists built the TCR library using RNA that was extracted from PBMCs. Study findings and constraints: Persistent disease preferred TRBV28, TRBJ1-2 and TRBJ2-5. Peripheral blood alone, not thyroid tissue, underwent study.

iRepertoire HTBI primers and Arm-PCR of CDR3 regions built TCR beta libraries. TCRdb reprocessed the multiplex PCR reads via MiXCR and lists one record per CDR3 protein. The table has roughly 410,000 distinct CDR3 sequences, approximately 16% seen once. Germline CDR1 SGHTA, CDR2 FQGNSA. The CDR3 runs to 13 residues. V was shortened by 5 bases and J by 3 bases, with 10 bases between the two germline ends. The sample was also reused in another study, on T cells in Graves' hyperthyroidism and ophthalmopathy. That study reports: Most expanded thyroid clonotypes above 0.001 recurred in blood.

This sequence joins TRBV7-2 and TRBJ2-5; no reliable D call. This clonotype was sampled from a woman aged 40 to 49 with Graves disease. This material consisted of peripheral blood mononuclear cells (PBMCs), taken at new diagnosis, from a patient treated with antithyroid drugs. The CDR3 region is CASSPFAKETQYF. As DNA, the CDR3 is TGTGCCAGCAGCCCTTTTGCGAAAGAGACCCAGTACTTC.